Shown below are 3 T cell receptor beta chains from a single sample sequenced in a study of blood T cell repertoires in COVID-19. The data were produced by immunoSEQ multiplex PCR, yet TCRdb's version contains in-frame clones alone and is incomplete. The repertoire holds 35,000 to 40,000 clones, with around nine tenths as singletons. What was sequenced was peripheral blood. The receptors were gathered from a man between 60 and 75 years old with active COVID-19.

The chain couples TRBV18 to TRBJ2-7; tentative D call: TRBD2 (6 bases). Germline lookup yields CDR1 KGHSH and CDR2 LQKENI. The CDR3 covers 14 residues. With 2 bases removed from V and 5 bases from J, the gap between germline ends came to 13 bases. The chain's CDR3 is CASSPAGFGDEQYF. CDR3 coding DNA: TGTGCCAGCTCACCAGCGGGGTTCGGGGACGAGCAGTACTTC.

The rearrangement joins TRBV10-3 to TRBJ2-3; 16 nucleotides line up with TRBD2. The CDR3 covers 18 residues. With V trimmed by 6 bases and J by 1 base, 7 bases remained unmatched. Germline lookup yields CDR1 ENHRY and CDR2 SYGVKD. Here the CDR3 DNA reads TGTGCCATCAGGCAGGGACTAGCGGGAGGGTCGGGCACAGATACGCAGTATTTT. Protein: CAIRQGLAGGSGTDTQYF.

The chain is built from TRBV15 and TRBJ2-1, with a weak D call TRBD1 (5 bases). CDR1 and CDR2 (germline): LNHNV, YYDKDF (reference sequence). This CDR3 has 16 amino acids. V lost 2 bases and J 2 bases, leaving 13 bases between the germline ends. The CDR3 DNA is TGTGCCACCAGCAGACACAGGATAGAGACCTACAATGAGCAGTTCTTC. Amino acid sequence: CATSRHRIETYNEQFF.